Shown below are 7 T cell receptor beta chains from a single sample sequenced in a study of blood T cell repertoires in COVID-19. The protocol was immunoSEQ multiplex PCR, while the TCRdb copy is restricted to in-frame clones and leaves out a portion. The sample has more than 65,000 clones, about 68% seen once; the top ten hold about 40%. Sequencing was performed on peripheral blood. These receptors originate from a woman aged 70 to 79 with acute or convalescent COVID-19.

This clone was seen a handful of times. The chain uses TRBV29-1 and TRBJ2-5; weak D call: TRBD2 (5 bases). Germline CDR1 reads SQVTM; CDR2 reads ANQGSEA. The CDR3 has 13 residues. Trimming took 6 bases from V and 5 from J, leaving 16 bases between them. The chain's CDR3 is CSVPLEGLETQYF. In nucleotides, the CDR3 is TGCAGCGTGCCCCTCGAGGGCTTGGAGACCCAGTACTTC.

The rearrangement joins TRBV2 to TRBJ1-1; maybe TRBD1 (6 bases). Germline V lookup: CDR1 SNHLY, CDR2 FYNNEI. V was shortened by 2 bases and J by 4 bases, with 8 bases between the two germline ends. The CDR3 totals 13 residues. CDR3 DNA: TGTGCCAGCAGTGAAAACAGGGTCACTGAAGCTTTCTTT. Translated, it gives CASSENRVTEAFF.

V and J are TRBV19 and TRBJ1-1; 8 nucleotides match TRBD1. V trimming: 6 bases; J trimming: 1 base; junction bases outside the gene matches: 7. The CDR3 totals 15 residues. From germline, CDR1 is LNHDA and CDR2 SQIVND (reference sequence). CDR3 coding DNA: TGTGCCAGTAGCCAGGGGGCTAATGGGAACACTGAAGCTTTCTTT. This sequence encodes CASSQGANGNTEAFF.

The rearrangement uses TRBV5-1 and TRBJ2-7; TRBD1 matches 7 bases. The CDR3 contains 14 residues. Per germline, CDR1 SGHRS and CDR2 YFSETQ. V dropped 0 bases and J dropped 7; count of bases not matched to a gene: 7. The CDR3 DNA reads TGCGCCAGCAGCTTGGACAGGGGAAGCTGGGAGCAGTACTTC. It translates to CASSLDRGSWEQYF.

V is TRBV2 and J is TRBJ1-2; no definite D call. Germline loops: CDR1 SNHLY, CDR2 FYNNEI. V lost 2 bases to trimming and J lost 2 bases, with 12 bases between them. This CDR3 is 15 amino acids long. This CDR3 is CASSESRGGNYGYTF. The DNA of the CDR3 is TGTGCCAGCAGTGAATCGCGGGGAGGAAACTATGGCTACACCTTC.

The chain recombines TRBV5-6 with TRBJ2-3; maybe TRBD2 (5 bases). The V end was cut by 4 bases, the J end by 0 bases, with 18 bases between. Germline CDR1 reads SGHDT; CDR2 reads YYEEEE. This CDR3 contains 17 residues. The CDR3 is CASSPVTGILSTDTQYF. As DNA, the CDR3 is TGTGCCAGCAGCCCCGTGACGGGGATCCTTAGCACAGATACGCAGTATTTT.

This rearrangement joins TRBV5-6 to TRBJ1-5, with TRBD1 matching over 7 bases. CDR1 is SGHDT, CDR2 YYEEEE, per germline. The CDR3 contains 13 residues. Germline trimming cut 3 bases from V and 9 bases from J; bases unmatched to any gene: 6. In DNA form, the CDR3 reads TGTGCCAGCAGCTGGGGACAGTTGGGGCCCCAGCATTTT. Translated, it gives CASSWGQLGPQHF.